The 6 T cell receptor beta chains in this list originate from one sample, sequenced in a study of blood T cells in healthy people across ages. For the second PCR, which ran for 7 to 11 cycles, a sample-barcoded 5' primer and a J-beta primer mix were used. In TCRdb, the 5' RACE reads were re-called with MiXCR into one record per CDR3 protein. In the table there are about 1 million distinct CDR3 sequences, around 45% of which are singletons. Sequencing was done on a sample of blood. The source is a woman aged 55 to 70 in good health.

The chain employs TRBV4-2 and TRBJ2-2; TRBD2 aligns across 11 bases. Per the germline V gene, CDR1 is LGHNA and CDR2 is YNFKEQ. The CDR3 runs 16 residues. The ends lost 3 bases at V and 4 bases at J; junction bases unmatched: 4. The CDR3 nucleotides read TGTGCCAGCAGCCAGGTAGCGGGAGGGTCCACCGGGGAGCTGTTTTTT. This encodes CASSQVAGGSTGELFF.

The chain uses TRBV18 and TRBJ2-1; no definite D call. V lost 2 bases and J lost 7, with 9 bases in between. CDR3 length: 13 amino acids. Germline CDR1 and CDR2: KGHSH and LQKENI. The CDR3 region is CASSPLAPNEQFF. In DNA, the CDR3 is TGTGCCAGCTCACCATTGGCTCCTAATGAGCAGTTCTTC.

The chain recombines TRBV2 with TRBJ2-6; no clear D. CDR1 SNHLY and CDR2 FYNNEI come from the germline V gene. CDR3 length equals 16 residues. V was cut by 7 bases and J by 0 bases, with 13 bases left in between. CDR3 protein: CASTADRSSGANVLTF. In DNA, the CDR3 is TGTGCCAGCACCGCGGACCGCTCCTCTGGGGCCAACGTCCTGACTTTC.

The chain recombines TRBV27 with TRBJ2-5; 10 bases map to TRBD2. The CDR3 consists of 21 residues. CDR1 is MNHEY, CDR2 SMNVEV, per germline (reference sequence). V lost 4 bases to trimming and J lost 2 bases; unmatched junction nucleotides: 22. The CDR3 protein is CASSSKGRRSLAGVGQETQYF. CDR3 sequence (DNA): TGTGCCAGCAGTTCAAAGGGTCGGAGGAGCCTAGCGGGAGTTGGGCAAGAGACCCAGTACTTC.

This clonotype was counted only a few times. The chain has TRBV20-1 and TRBJ2-1; a possible D gene is TRBD1 (6 bases). CDR3 size: 16 residues. Trimming stripped 1 base from V and 0 bases from J, with 13 bases between. Germline V CDR1 and CDR2: DFQATT, SNEGSKA (reference sequence). CDR3 region: CSARVRDTSSYNEQFF. The CDR3 DNA is TGCAGTGCTAGAGTACGGGACACGAGCTCCTACAATGAGCAGTTCTTC.

This clonotype was counted many times. This chain links TRBV4-2 with TRBJ1-2, with unresolved D. This CDR3 contains 13 residues. The V gene lost 0 bases and the J gene lost 8 bases, with 10 bases spanning the gap. CDR1 LGHNA and CDR2 YNFKEQ come from the germline V gene. This chain's CDR3 is CASSQDRQAGYTF. The CDR3, as DNA: TGTGCCAGCAGCCAAGATAGGCAGGCCGGCTACACCTTC.